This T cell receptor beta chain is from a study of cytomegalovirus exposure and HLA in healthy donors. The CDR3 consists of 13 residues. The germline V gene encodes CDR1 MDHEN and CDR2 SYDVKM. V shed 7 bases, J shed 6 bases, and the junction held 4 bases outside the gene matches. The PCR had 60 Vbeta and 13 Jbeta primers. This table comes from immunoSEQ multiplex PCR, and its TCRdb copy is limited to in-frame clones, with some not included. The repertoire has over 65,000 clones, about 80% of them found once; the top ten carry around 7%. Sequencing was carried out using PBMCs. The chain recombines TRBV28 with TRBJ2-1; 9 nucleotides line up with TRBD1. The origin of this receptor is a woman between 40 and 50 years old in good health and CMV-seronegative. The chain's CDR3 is CASNRGRGNEQFF. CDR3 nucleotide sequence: TGTGCCAGCAACAGGGGGCGCGGCAATGAGCAGTTCTTC.